This TCR beta chain was recovered during a study of T cell responses to AZD1222 COVID-19 vaccine. As to this clone: Its antigen is not identified.

Germline-derived CDR1 and CDR2 are SGDLS and YYNGEE. The CDR3 loop spans 13 amino acids. V lost 2 bases and J 7 bases, leaving 10 bases between the germline ends. Produced via immunoSEQ multiplex PCR; TCRdb's table is partial and in-frame only. The top ten hold about 8.7% of the sample, which has 90,000 to 120,000 clones, about 90% seen once. Study observations and caveats: The number of AZD1222 recipients seropositive at baseline was only five or six. Close to half of all spike-specific TCRs reportedly target regions of the variants that are unmutated. White British ancestry dominated among donors, who included more females, and clonal diversity was possibly underestimated. The CD4 TCRs associated with vaccination extended across spike and predominated at 160-218 and 743-854.

Sample: peripheral blood, taken on day 0 of AZD1222 vaccination. The receptor was isolated from an adult in good health. The chain is built from TRBV9 and TRBJ1-3; D gene uncertain. CDR3: CASSVTLSNTIYF. DNA for the CDR3: TGTGCCAGCAGCGTCACCCTATCCAACACCATATATTTT. Variable domain in full (rest from reference TRBV9 and TRBJ1-3): DSGVTQTPKHLITATGQRVTLRCSPRSGDLSVYWYQQSLDQGLQFLIQYYNGEERAKGNILERFSAQQFPDLHSELNLSSLELGDSALYFCASSVTLSNTIYFGEGSWLTVV.